Described below is a single T cell receptor beta chain sequence and its context. V shed 4 bases and J shed 3 bases, with 7 bases lying between them. This CDR3 comprises 13 residues. Germline CDR1 and CDR2: SGHTA and FQGNSA. This sample was taken from a study of blood T cell repertoires in COVID-19. Assay used: immunoSEQ multiplex PCR; TCRdb lists only in-frame clones, some missing. The table records more than 95,000 clones, about 81% of them present only once. The chain uses TRBV7-2 and TRBJ1-3; D remains ambiguous. The sample was peripheral blood. The clonotype comes from a man aged 55 to 70 with acute or convalescent COVID-19. The chain's CDR3 is CASSSGHGNTIYF. The CDR3 nucleotides read TGTGCCAGCAGCTCAGGCCATGGAAACACCATATATTTT.